This T cell receptor (beta chain) was sequenced during a study of tumor and adjacent non-tumor tissue in lung cancer. At the level of the study: Samples averaged roughly 4.2 million productive TCRbeta reads each.

TCRbeta libraries were built with three rounds of nested PCR, modified from ARM-PCR. MiXCR, run by TCRdb on the multiplex PCR reads, gives a single entry per CDR3 protein. The sample yields approximately 100,000 distinct CDR3 sequences, roughly 60% seen once. The template was RNA from unsorted bulk tissue. Distant lung tissue was collected more than 3 cm away from the tumor edge. Germline V gives CDR1 LGHNA, CDR2 YSLEER. The CDR3 covers 16 residues. Trimming stripped 2 bases from V and 1 base from J, with 13 bases between. The genes are TRBV4-3 and TRBJ2-3, with D perhaps matching TRBD1 or TRBD2 (7 bases each). Sequenced input: distant non-tumor lung tissue. The TCR sequence derives from a man between 25 and 39 years old with non-small cell lung cancer. This CDR3 reads CASSQYRGGCTDTQYF. For the CDR3, the DNA is TGCGCCAGCAGCCAATACAGGGGAGGGTGCACAGATACGCAGTATTTT.